A selection of T cell receptor beta chains follows, all from one sample in a study of T cells after yellow fever vaccination. TCRdb reprocessed the 5' RACE reads via MiXCR and lists one record per CDR3 protein. The table shows roughly 160,000 distinct CDR3 sequences, with 6% to 7.5% occurring only once. Sequenced material: CD4+ T cells sorted from PBMCs, taken about 5 days after the first yellow fever vaccination. The receptors come from a young man who received the YFV17D yellow fever vaccine. Both conserved end residues are part of each CDR3. The order of the fields is J gene, V gene, D gene, clone size, CDR3 DNA, CDR3 protein. The D gene is left open where the match is weak. Size is stated for part of the rows, as once, few or many counts, or as a class when the clone is expanded.

J: TRBJ2-1; V: TRBV2; D: TRBD1; size: once; DNA: TGTGCCAGCAGAGTATCTCAGGGGGTTGGATACAATGAGCAGTTCTTC; CDR3: CASRVSQGVGYNEQFF
J: TRBJ1-1; V: TRBV12-3/TRBV12-4; D: .; size: .; DNA: TGTGCCAGCAGCTCTAAAGGGGGATGGGAAGCTTTCTTT; CDR3: CASSSKGGWEAFF
J: TRBJ2-1; V: TRBV4-2; D: .; size: many; DNA: TGTGCCAGCAGCCCCCCGGGGGCCTACAATGAGCAGTTCTTC; CDR3: CASSPPGAYNEQFF
J: TRBJ1-5; V: TRBV12-3/TRBV12-4; D: TRBD1; size: many; DNA: TGTGCCAGCAGTCGGGACAGTTCCAATCAGCCCCAGCATTTT; CDR3: CASSRDSSNQPQHF
J: TRBJ2-3; V: TRBV12-3/TRBV12-4; D: .; size: many; DNA: TGTGCCAGCAGTTCGGACAGTATTCGCACAGATACGCAGTATTTT; CDR3: CASSSDSIRTDTQYF
J: TRBJ1-1; V: TRBV29-1; D: TRBD1; size: many; DNA: TGCAGCGTGAAGCCGGGACAGAGCTTAGCTTTCTTT; CDR3: CSVKPGQSLAFF
J: TRBJ2-3; V: TRBV20-1; D: .; size: .; DNA: TGCAGTGCTCCTACTCCGGGGGATACGCAGTATTTT; CDR3: CSAPTPGDTQYF
J: TRBJ1-2; V: TRBV15; D: .; size: few; DNA: TGTGCCACCAGCAGAGATCTAGGGGACACCTGGTATGGCTACACCTTC; CDR3: CATSRDLGDTWYGYTF
J: TRBJ2-1; V: TRBV6-5; D: .; size: .; DNA: TGTGCCAGCAGTTACAATCCCCTTAGCGGAAAGCAGTTCTTC; CDR3: CASSYNPLSGKQFF
J: TRBJ1-6; V: TRBV9; D: TRBD1; size: many; DNA: TGTGCCAGCAGCGTGGGACAGAGCTCCTATAATTCACCCCTCCACTTT; CDR3: CASSVGQSSYNSPLHF
J: TRBJ2-5; V: TRBV12-3/TRBV12-4; D: .; size: .; DNA: TGTGCCAGCAGGCCCGGGGGTGGCGTGCGGGAGACCCAGTACTTC; CDR3: CASRPGGGVRETQYF
J: TRBJ2-1; V: TRBV3-1; D: TRBD2; size: .; DNA: TGTGCCAGCAGCCAAAGCGGGAGGGGGGGTGAGCAGTTCTTC; CDR3: CASSQSGRGGEQFF
J: TRBJ2-5; V: TRBV4-3; D: TRBD2; size: many; DNA: TGCGCCAGCAGCCAAGAGATCAGGGAGGGTGCCCAGTACTTC; CDR3: CASSQEIREGAQYF
J: TRBJ2-5; V: TRBV18; D: .; size: many; DNA: TGTGCCAGCTCGCTTACCGGGAACCAGTACTTC; CDR3: CASSLTGNQYF
J: TRBJ1-1; V: TRBV2; D: .; size: .; DNA: TGTGCCAGCAAATCCGACGGGAACACTGAAGCTTTCTTT; CDR3: CASKSDGNTEAFF